These 25 T cell receptor beta chains originate from one sample sequenced in a study of blood T cell repertoires in COVID-19. The data were produced by immunoSEQ multiplex PCR, yet TCRdb's version contains in-frame clones alone and is incomplete. The sample holds 320,000 or so clones, 85% seen once. Sequences were obtained from PBMCs or T cells enriched from blood (not recorded which). These receptors came from a woman under 40 who had been exposed to COVID-19.

The J gene is TRBJ1-1, the V gene TRBV6-5, with D tentatively TRBD1 (6 bases). CDR1 and CDR2 from the germline V gene are MNHEY and SVGAGI. The V and J ends lost 0 bases and 0 bases respectively, with 8 bases between them. This CDR3 has 15 residues. CDR3 region: CASSYSDRMNTEAFF. CDR3 nucleotides: TGTGCCAGCAGTTACTCGGACAGAATGAACACTGAAGCTTTCTTT.

The chain couples TRBV5-4 to TRBJ1-5, with 8 bases fitting TRBD1. V lost 4 bases to trimming and J lost 6 bases; unmatched junction nucleotides: 6. CDR3 length: 14 residues. Looked up from germline, CDR1 is SGHNT and CDR2 is YYREEE (reference sequence). This chain's CDR3 is CASSNGQGAQPQHF. The CDR3 nucleotides read TGTGCCAGCAGCAATGGACAGGGCGCTCAGCCCCAGCATTTT.

The CDR3 loop reads CASSLIQGQDAEETQYF. CDR3 DNA sequence: TGTGCCAGCAGTTTAATCCAGGGACAGGACGCAGAAGAGACCCAGTACTTC. The chain couples TRBV27 to TRBJ2-5; 8 bases align to TRBD1. Unmatched junction bases numbered 11, after V lost 2 bases and J lost 3 bases. The CDR3 runs to 17 residues. Germline values: CDR1 MNHEY, CDR2 SMNVEV (reference sequence).

The chain employs TRBV19 and TRBJ2-7; 10 nucleotides align to TRBD1. Per the germline V gene, CDR1 is LNHDA and CDR2 is SQIVND (reference sequence). The CDR3 totals 14 residues. V was pared by 6 bases and J by 3 bases, with 5 bases of the junction left unmatched. The chain's CDR3 is CASRAGQGIYEQYF. Here the CDR3 DNA reads TGTGCCAGTAGGGCGGGACAGGGGATCTACGAGCAGTACTTC.

The chain couples TRBV7-8 to TRBJ1-4; D unclear. Germline assignment: CDR1 SGHVS and CDR2 FQNEAQ. V shed 7 bases and J shed 5 bases, with 14 bases lying between them. The CDR3 consists of 14 residues. CDR3 residues: CASTNFPGNEKLFF. The CDR3 DNA is TGTGCCAGCACCAACTTTCCGGGGAATGAAAAACTGTTTTTT.

V gene TRBV5-1 combines with J gene TRBJ2-1; D is possibly TRBD2 (6 bases). The V end lost 6 bases, the J end lost 1 base, and 17 bases lay between the germline ends. CDR3 length: 16 residues. In germline, CDR1 is SGHRS, CDR2 YFSETQ. For the CDR3, the DNA is TGCGCCAGCACCCAGACGGGAGCTGATTCCTACAATGAGCAGTTCTTC. Its protein is CASTQTGADSYNEQFF.

About this clone: Given a much more abundant clone one base away, this may be a read error. Other DNA variants within this sample encode the same CDR3. The rearrangement uses TRBV7-9 and TRBJ1-2; D is unresolved. The CDR3 has 14 residues. The V end lost 0 bases, the J end lost 3 bases, and 8 bases lay between the germline ends. Per germline, CDR1 SEHNR and CDR2 FQNEAQ (reference sequence). CDR3 nucleotides: TGTGCCAGCAGCTTAGCCCAGGAAGACTATGGCTACACCTTC. It translates to CASSLAQEDYGYTF.

The genes are TRBV3-1 (or the pseudogene TRBV3-2) and TRBJ1-1; the match to TRBD1 covers 9 bases. The CDR3 runs 15 residues. Germline trimming cut 4 bases from V and 4 bases from J; bases unmatched to any gene: 7. Germline CDR1 is LGHDT and CDR2 is YNNKEL (reference sequence). This chain's CDR3 is CASSPRDREGTEAFF. The CDR3 nucleotides are TGTGCCAGCAGCCCACGGGACAGGGAGGGCACTGAAGCTTTCTTT.

The V gene is TRBV7-3, the J gene TRBJ1-6, with 7 bases lining up with TRBD1. The CDR3 length is 16 residues. V gave up 4 bases and J gave up 6 bases; unmatched junction bases: 9. CDR1 is SGHTA, CDR2 FQGTGA, per germline. Written as DNA, the CDR3 is TGTGCCAGCAGCTCACAGGGGCCCGACCTTAATTCACCCCTCCACTTT. It codes for CASSSQGPDLNSPLHF.

The chain is built from TRBV27 and TRBJ1-1, with 7 bases that match TRBD1. The V and J ends lost 7 bases and 1 base, in that order; junction bases with no gene match: 6. Germline CDR1 and CDR2: MNHEY and SMNVEV (reference sequence). The CDR3 is 14 residues long. CDR3 bases: TGTGCCAGCACCTTAACAGGGGCGAACACTGAAGCTTTCTTT. This encodes CASTLTGANTEAFF.

The chain uses TRBV21-1 and TRBJ2-5; the table's D gene call, TRBD2, was not cross checked with the DNA. TRBV21-1 is designated a pseudogene. This CDR3 comprises 14 residues. DNA for the CDR3: TGTGCCAGCAGCCGGGAGGGGGGCGGCGAGACCCAGTACTTC. It codes for CASSREGGGETQYF.

J is TRBJ1-2 and V is TRBV5-6; 12 bases agree with TRBD1. V lost 3 bases, J lost 8 bases, and 5 bases stayed unmatched. CDR1 and CDR2 (germline): SGHDT, YYEEEE. The CDR3 sequence is 14 residues long. The CDR3: CASSSGQGAGGYTF. The CDR3 coding sequence is TGTGCCAGCAGCTCGGGACAGGGGGCTGGGGGCTACACCTTC.

This clone was observed a handful of times. J is TRBJ2-2 and V is TRBV24-1; 11 bases are shared with TRBD2. Germline V gene data show CDR1 as KGHDR and CDR2 as SFDVKD. The length of the CDR3 is 17 residues. V dropped 4 bases and J dropped 6; count of bases not matched to a gene: 9. The CDR3 is CATSDPKTSGKSGELFF. CDR3 DNA: TGTGCCACCAGTGACCCCAAGACTAGCGGGAAGTCCGGGGAGCTGTTTTTT.

V gene TRBV28 combines with J gene TRBJ1-5, with TRBD1 matching 7 bases. The germline V gene encodes CDR1 MDHEN and CDR2 SYDVKM. With 6 bases clipped from V and 1 base from J, the junction kept 6 bases outside the gene matches. The CDR3 runs 15 residues. The CDR3 here is CASRSGGKSNQPQHF. The CDR3 DNA sequence: TGTGCCAGCAGGTCAGGGGGGAAGAGCAATCAGCCCCAGCATTTT.

The chain has TRBV28 and TRBJ2-7; no reliable D call. Looked up from germline, CDR1 is MDHEN and CDR2 is SYDVKM. V lost 6 bases to trimming and J lost 3 bases, with 9 bases between them. CDR3 size: 12 residues. The CDR3: CASRYSIYEQYF. The CDR3 DNA follows: TGTGCCAGCAGGTATAGCATCTACGAGCAGTACTTC.

The chain combines TRBV7-9 with TRBJ2-1; possibly TRBD2 for D (5 bases). This CDR3 has 12 amino acids. Trimming shortened V by 5 bases and J by 8 bases, and 10 bases separated the two germline ends. CDR1 and CDR2 from the germline V gene are SEHNR and FQNEAQ (reference sequence). As DNA, the CDR3 is TGTGCCAGCAGCGTAGGAGGAGATGAGCAGTTCTTC. Its protein is CASSVGGDEQFF.

The rearrangement uses TRBV20-1 and TRBJ1-5; maybe TRBD1 (6 bases). V dropped 5 bases and J dropped 3 bases, with 11 bases sitting between them. Germline assignment: CDR1 DFQATT and CDR2 SNEGSKA (reference sequence). The CDR3 covers 13 residues. The CDR3 loop is CSAGGQYNQPQHF. CDR3 coding DNA: TGCAGTGCTGGTGGACAGTACAATCAGCCCCAGCATTTT.

In DNA, the CDR3 is TGTGCCAGTCAAGTCGGGAGCTCTGGAAACACCATATATTTT. Its translation is CASQVGSSGNTIYF. V and J are TRBV19 and TRBJ1-3; D is unresolved. Deletions cut 8 bases from V and 0 bases from J, with 11 bases between. The CDR3 has 14 residues. The germline V gene has CDR1 LNHDA and CDR2 SQIVND (reference sequence).

The chain has TRBV11-3 and TRBJ1-2; tentative D call: TRBD1 (5 bases). CDR1 is SGHNT, CDR2 YENEEA, per germline. The V end lost 0 bases, the J end lost 4 bases, and 6 bases lay between the germline ends. The CDR3 has 13 residues. Here the CDR3 reads CASSLEGGYGYTF. CDR3 in DNA: TGTGCCAGCAGCTTAGAGGGGGGCTATGGCTACACCTTC.

The V and J genes are TRBV2 and TRBJ1-4; D not resolved. V was shortened by 5 bases and J by 3 bases, with 7 bases between the two germline ends. Germline CDR1 SNHLY, CDR2 FYNNEI. This CDR3 has 13 residues. CDR3 loop: CASSQRANEKLFF. In nucleotides, the CDR3 is TGTGCCAGCAGTCAGCGGGCTAATGAAAAACTGTTTTTT. Variable domain in full (rest from reference TRBV2 and TRBJ1-4): EPEVTQTPSHQVTQMGQEVILRCVPISNHLYFYWYRQILGQKVEFLVSFYNNEISEKSEIFDDQFSVERPDGSNFTLKIRSTKLEDSAMYFCASSQRANEKLFFGSGTQLSVL.

This CDR3 reads CASSLSGSWGTDTQYF. In nucleotides, the CDR3 is TGCGCCAGCAGCTTGAGCGGGAGTTGGGGCACAGATACGCAGTATTTT. The chain has TRBV5-1 and TRBJ2-3; the match to TRBD2 covers 8 bases. V trimming: 1 base; J trimming: 1 base; junction bases outside the gene matches: 5. This CDR3 region has 16 residues. Per germline, CDR1 SGHRS and CDR2 YFSETQ.

The V call is TRBV2, the J call TRBJ2-7; TRBD2 might be the D (6 bases). The V and J ends lost 8 bases and 0 bases respectively, with 17 bases between them. The CDR3 length is 15 residues. CDR1 is SNHLY and CDR2 is FYNNEI in the germline V gene. The CDR3 DNA reads as TGTGCCAGCTCTCAAGCTAGACTAGACTCCTACGAGCAGTACTTC. Amino acids: CASSQARLDSYEQYF. Filled out from reference TRBV2 and TRBJ2-7, the complete variable domain reads EPEVTQTPSHQVTQMGQEVILRCVPISNHLYFYWYRQILGQKVEFLVSFYNNEISEKSEIFDDQFSVERPDGSNFTLKIRSTKLEDSAMYFCASSQARLDSYEQYFGPGTRLTVT.

V and J are TRBV7-2 and TRBJ1-2, with 7 bases aligning to TRBD1. With V trimmed by 3 bases and J by 3 bases, 13 bases remained unmatched. Looked up from germline, CDR1 is SGHTA and CDR2 is FQGNSA. CDR3 length: 17 amino acids. CDR3 loop: CASSLGREQGTYYGYTF. The DNA for the CDR3 is TGTGCCAGCAGCTTGGGTCGCGAACAGGGGACTTACTATGGCTACACCTTC.

The genes are TRBV3-1 (or the pseudogene TRBV3-2) and TRBJ2-1; 9 bases fit TRBD2. The CDR3 spans 15 residues. Per germline, CDR1 LGHDT and CDR2 YNNKEL (reference sequence). V was clipped by 0 bases and J by 3 bases; unmatched bases: 0. CDR3 region: CASSQERGGYNEQFF. CDR3 DNA sequence: TGTGCCAGCAGCCAAGAGCGGGGGGGCTACAATGAGCAGTTCTTC.

The V and J genes are TRBV27 and TRBJ2-2; D might be TRBD1 (5 bases). Deletions cut 5 bases from V and 0 bases from J, with 10 bases between. There are 15 residues in the CDR3. The V gene's germline CDR1 is MNHEY and CDR2 SMNVEV (reference sequence). CDR3 sequence (DNA): TGTGCCAGCAGTCCAGGGTCCGCGAACACCGGGGAGCTGTTTTTT. Its translation: CASSPGSANTGELFF.